This TCR beta chain derives from a study of monozygotic twins with inflammatory bowel disease. CDR3 size: 15 residues. Germline CDR1 SGHDT, CDR2 YYEEEE. Each CDR3 protein gets one entry in TCRdb, which reprocessed the 5' RACE reads and gives no DNA. The sample includes roughly 100,000 distinct CDR3 sequences. The V and J genes are TRBV5-6 and TRBJ2-7. This receptor was taken from a human donor with ulcerative colitis or Crohn's disease, or a healthy co-twin of an affected twin (not recorded which). The sample was blood. CDR3: CASSLGVDGPYEQYF.